This TCR beta chain emerged from a study of tumor and adjacent non-tumor tissue in lung cancer. About the research overall: Histology: 12 adenocarcinoma, a couple of squamous cell carcinoma, 1 small cell lung cancer. Study outcomes and limitations: Tumor repertoires had a smaller top 100 clone share than normal lung. Tumor tissue had significantly higher TCR diversity than normal lung.

Germline V lookup: CDR1 SQVTM, CDR2 ANQGSEA. The length of the CDR3 is 11 residues. RNA was extracted from bulk tissue without any cell sorting. The normal lung tissue was taken more than 3 cm from the tumor edge. A modified ARM-PCR protocol with three rounds of nested PCR amplified TCRbeta. TCRdb called the multiplex PCR reads again in MiXCR, with one record for every CDR3 protein. The sample includes about 80,000 distinct CDR3 sequences, roughly 80% of them seen just once. Note on this clonotype: The target antigen is unknown. The junction departs from the called germline gene at one end, perhaps through a read error.

The source of this sequence is a man aged 60 to 75 with non-small cell lung cancer. The sample consisted of distant non-tumor lung tissue. This sequence joins TRBV29-1 and TRBJ2-3; TRBD2 is a possible D gene (6 bases). The CDR3 loop is CSSHGGDTQYF. The DNA of the CDR3 is TGTAGCTCTCACGGAGGGGATACGCAGTATTTT.